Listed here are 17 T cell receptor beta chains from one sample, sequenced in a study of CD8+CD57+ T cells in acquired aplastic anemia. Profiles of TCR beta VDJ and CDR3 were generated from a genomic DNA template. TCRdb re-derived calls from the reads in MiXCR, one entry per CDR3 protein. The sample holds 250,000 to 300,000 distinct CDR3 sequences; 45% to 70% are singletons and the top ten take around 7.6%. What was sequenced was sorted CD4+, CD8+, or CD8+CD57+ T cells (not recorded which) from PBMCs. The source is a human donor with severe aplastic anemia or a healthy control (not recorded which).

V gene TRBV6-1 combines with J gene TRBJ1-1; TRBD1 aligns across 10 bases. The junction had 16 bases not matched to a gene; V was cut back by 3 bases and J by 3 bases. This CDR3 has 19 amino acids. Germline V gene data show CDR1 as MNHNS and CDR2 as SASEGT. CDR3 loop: CASSETGGRFNFMDTEAFF. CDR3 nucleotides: TGTGCCAGCAGTGAGACAGGGGGCAGGTTTAACTTCATGGACACTGAAGCTTTCTTT.

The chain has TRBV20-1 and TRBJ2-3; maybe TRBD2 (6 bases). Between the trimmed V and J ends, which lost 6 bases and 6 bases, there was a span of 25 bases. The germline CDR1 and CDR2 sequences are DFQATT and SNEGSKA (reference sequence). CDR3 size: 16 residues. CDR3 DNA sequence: TGCAGTGCCTGGGACTCTAACGGGGCGTTCCCGGATACGCAGTATTTT. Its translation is CSAWDSNGAFPDTQYF.

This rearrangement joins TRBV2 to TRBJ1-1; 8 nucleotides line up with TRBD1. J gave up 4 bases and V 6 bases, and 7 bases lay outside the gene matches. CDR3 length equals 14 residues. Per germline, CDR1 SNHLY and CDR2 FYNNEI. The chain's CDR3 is CASSQTGAITEAFF. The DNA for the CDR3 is TGTGCCAGCAGCCAGACAGGGGCCATCACTGAAGCTTTCTTT.

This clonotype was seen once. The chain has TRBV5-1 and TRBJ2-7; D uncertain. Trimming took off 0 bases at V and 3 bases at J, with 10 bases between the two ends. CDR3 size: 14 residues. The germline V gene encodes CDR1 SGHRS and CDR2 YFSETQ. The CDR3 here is CASSLAGTVYEQYF. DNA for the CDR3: TGCGCCAGCAGCTTGGCCGGCACGGTCTACGAGCAGTACTTC.

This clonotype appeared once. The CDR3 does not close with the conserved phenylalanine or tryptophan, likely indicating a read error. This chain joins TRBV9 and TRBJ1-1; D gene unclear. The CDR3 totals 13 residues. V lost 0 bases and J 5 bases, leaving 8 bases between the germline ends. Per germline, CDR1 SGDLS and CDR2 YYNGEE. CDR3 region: CASSVDPGTEAFL. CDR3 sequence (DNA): TGTGCCAGCAGCGTAGACCCGGGTACTGAAGCTTTCCTT.

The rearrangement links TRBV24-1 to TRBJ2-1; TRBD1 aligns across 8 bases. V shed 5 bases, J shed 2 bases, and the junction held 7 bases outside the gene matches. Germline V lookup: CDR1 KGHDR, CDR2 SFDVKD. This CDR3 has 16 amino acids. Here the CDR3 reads CATSAPGQETYNEQFF. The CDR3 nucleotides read TGTGCCACCAGTGCGCCGGGACAGGAGACCTACAATGAGCAGTTCTTC.

The CDR3, as DNA: TGCAGTGCTAGAGACGCCACAGATACGCAGTATTTT. Protein sequence: CSARDATDTQYF. The chain joins TRBV20-1 to TRBJ2-3, with D unclear. The CDR3 is made up of 12 amino acids. Germline values: CDR1 DFQATT, CDR2 SNEGSKA (reference sequence). Trimming pared 0 bases from V and 2 bases from J, leaving 3 bases between.

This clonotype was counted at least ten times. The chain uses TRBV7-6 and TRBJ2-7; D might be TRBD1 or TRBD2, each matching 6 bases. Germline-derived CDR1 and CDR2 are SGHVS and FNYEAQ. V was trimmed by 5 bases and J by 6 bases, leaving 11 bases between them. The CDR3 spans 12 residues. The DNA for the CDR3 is TGTGCCAGCAGCCTTACGGGGGCCGAGCAGTACTTC. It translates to CASSLTGAEQYF.

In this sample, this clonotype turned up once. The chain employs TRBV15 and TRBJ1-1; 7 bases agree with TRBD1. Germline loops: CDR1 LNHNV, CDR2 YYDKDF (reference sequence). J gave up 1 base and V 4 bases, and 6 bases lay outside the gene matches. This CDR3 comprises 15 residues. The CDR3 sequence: CATSTDRVGNTEAFF. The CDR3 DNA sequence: TGTGCCACCAGCACCGACAGGGTGGGGAACACTGAAGCTTTCTTT.

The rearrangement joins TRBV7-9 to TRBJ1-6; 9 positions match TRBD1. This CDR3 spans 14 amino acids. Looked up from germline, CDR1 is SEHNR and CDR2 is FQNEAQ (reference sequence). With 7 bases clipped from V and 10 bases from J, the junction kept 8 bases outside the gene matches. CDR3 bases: TGTGCCAGCACCCCGACAGGGGGTGGGTCACCCCTCCACTTT. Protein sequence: CASTPTGGGSPLHF.

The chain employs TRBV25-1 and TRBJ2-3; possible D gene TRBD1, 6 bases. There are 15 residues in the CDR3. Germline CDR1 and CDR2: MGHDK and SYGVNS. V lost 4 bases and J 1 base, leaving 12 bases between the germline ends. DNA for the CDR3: TGTGCCAGCAGTGCCCAGGGGAAGGGCACAGATACGCAGTATTTT. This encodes CASSAQGKGTDTQYF.

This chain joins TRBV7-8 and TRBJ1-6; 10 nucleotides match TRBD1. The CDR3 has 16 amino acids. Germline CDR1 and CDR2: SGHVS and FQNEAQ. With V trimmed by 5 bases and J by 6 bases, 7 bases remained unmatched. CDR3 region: CASSPTRDRGNSPLHF. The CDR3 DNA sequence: TGTGCCAGCAGCCCCACCCGGGACAGGGGTAATTCACCCCTCCACTTT.

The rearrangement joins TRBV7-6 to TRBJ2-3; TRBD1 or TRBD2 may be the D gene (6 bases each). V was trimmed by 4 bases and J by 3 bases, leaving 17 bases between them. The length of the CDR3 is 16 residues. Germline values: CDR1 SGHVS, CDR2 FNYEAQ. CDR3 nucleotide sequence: TGTGCCAGCAGCTCCCCGTTGGGGGGCCGGACAGATACGCAGTATTTT. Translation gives CASSSPLGGRTDTQYF.

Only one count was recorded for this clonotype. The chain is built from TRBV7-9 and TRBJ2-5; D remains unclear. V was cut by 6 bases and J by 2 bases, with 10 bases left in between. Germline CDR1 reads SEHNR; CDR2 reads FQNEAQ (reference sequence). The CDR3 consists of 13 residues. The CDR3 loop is CASSKVGQETQYF. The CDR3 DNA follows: TGTGCCAGCAGTAAAGTAGGTCAAGAGACCCAGTACTTC.

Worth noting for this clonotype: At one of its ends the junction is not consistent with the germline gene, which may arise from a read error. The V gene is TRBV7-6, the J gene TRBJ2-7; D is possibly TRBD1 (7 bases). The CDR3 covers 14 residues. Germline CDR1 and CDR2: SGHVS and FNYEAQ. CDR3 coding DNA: TGTGCTAGCAGCTTAGCCCAGGGGGGCTGCGAGCAGTACTTC. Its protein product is CASSLAQGGCEQYF.

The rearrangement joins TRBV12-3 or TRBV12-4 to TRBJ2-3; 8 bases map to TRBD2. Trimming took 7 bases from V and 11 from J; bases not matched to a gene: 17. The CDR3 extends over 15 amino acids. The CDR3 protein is CASIPRGGGPHEQYF. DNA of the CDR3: TGTGCCAGCATCCCCCGGGGCGGGGGGCCCCATGAGCAGTATTTT.

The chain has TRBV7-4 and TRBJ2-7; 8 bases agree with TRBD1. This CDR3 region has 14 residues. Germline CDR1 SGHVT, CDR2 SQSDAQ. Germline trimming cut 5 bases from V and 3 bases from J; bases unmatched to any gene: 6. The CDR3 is CASSPGQDIYEQYF. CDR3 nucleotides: TGTGCCAGCAGCCCGGGACAGGACATCTACGAGCAGTACTTC.